The 27 T cell receptor beta chains below all came from one sample that was sequenced in a study of blood T cell repertoires in COVID-19. Produced via immunoSEQ multiplex PCR; TCRdb's table is partial and in-frame only. This sample has under 55,000 clones, with roughly 85% found just once. The sample was peripheral blood. These receptors were taken from a human donor in a cohort sampled during active COVID-19.

The chain has TRBV3-1 (or the pseudogene TRBV3-2) and TRBJ1-2; the match to TRBD1 covers 7 bases. J was trimmed by 5 bases and V by 3 bases; bases with no gene match: 9. The CDR3 totals 15 residues. CDR1 LGHDT and CDR2 YNNKEL come from the germline V gene (reference sequence). The CDR3 DNA is TGTGCCAGCAGCCAGACCTCCGACAGGGCATATGGCTACACCTTC. This gives the protein CASSQTSDRAYGYTF.

This rearrangement joins TRBV20-1 to TRBJ2-7, with TRBD2 matching 7 bases. The germline V gene has CDR1 DFQATT and CDR2 SNEGSKA (reference sequence). Unmatched junction bases numbered 6, after V lost 6 bases and J lost 7 bases. The CDR3 loop spans 11 amino acids. CDR3 coding DNA: TGCAGTGCCGCGGGAGCGCTTGAGCAGTACTTC. It is translated as CSAAGALEQYF.

The gene calls are TRBV11-2 and TRBJ2-3, with D uncertain. In germline, CDR1 is SGHAT, CDR2 FQNNGV. Trimming cost V 3 bases and J 5 bases, with 15 bases left between them. The CDR3 loop spans 15 amino acids. The CDR3 spells CASSLVRPTQDTQYF. Here the CDR3 DNA reads TGTGCCAGCAGCTTGGTGAGACCGACTCAAGATACGCAGTATTTT.

The count of this clone is one. This chain connects TRBV6-2 or TRBV6-3 to TRBJ1-5; TRBD1 matches at 9 bases. Losses at the gene ends were 5 bases for V and 7 bases for J; bases not matched to a gene: 6. Germline V lookup: CDR1 MNHEY, CDR2 SVGEGT. This CDR3 region has 14 residues. The CDR3 DNA reads TGTGCCAGCAGTCACCCCGGGACAGGGCAGCCCCAGCATTTT. Translating it yields CASSHPGTGQPQHF.

V usage is TRBV7-6 and J usage is TRBJ1-1; 9 bases line up with TRBD1. J was trimmed by 5 bases and V by 4 bases; bases with no gene match: 8. CDR3 size: 15 residues. Germline CDR1 reads SGHVS; CDR2 reads FNYEAQ. Here the CDR3 reads CASSSQGAAWTEAFF. In DNA, the CDR3 is TGTGCCAGCAGCTCACAGGGGGCGGCGTGGACTGAAGCTTTCTTT.

This chain links TRBV5-1 with TRBJ2-5; 10 positions match TRBD2. The CDR3 is 11 amino acids. The V segment lost 8 bases and the J segment 5 bases; nucleotides outside the gene matches: 0. Germline V gene lookup returns CDR1 SGHRS and CDR2 YFSETQ. CDR3 nucleotides: TGCGCCAGGACTAGCGGGGAGACCCAGTACTTC. This sequence encodes CARTSGETQYF.

This clone was seen a single time. The chain carries TRBV2 and TRBJ1-2, with D possibly TRBD1 on 6 matching bases. The germline CDR1 and CDR2 sequences are SNHLY and FYNNEI. Between the trimmed V and J ends, which lost 0 bases and 7 bases, there was a span of 9 bases. The CDR3 is 13 residues long. The CDR3 protein is CASSEAVGAGYTF. The CDR3 DNA sequence: TGTGCCAGCAGTGAAGCGGTGGGGGCTGGCTACACCTTC.

This clone was seen once. V is TRBV27 and J is TRBJ1-1; 7 bases fit TRBD1. The CDR3 length is 13 residues. CDR1 and CDR2 from the germline V gene are MNHEY and SMNVEV (reference sequence). The junction had 2 bases not matched to a gene; V was cut back by 2 bases and J by 5 bases. CDR3 sequence: CASSLDRVTEAFF. For the CDR3, the DNA is TGTGCCAGCAGTTTAGACAGGGTAACTGAAGCTTTCTTT.

CDR3 loop: CASSLAQGANGYTF. The CDR3 DNA reads TGTGCCAGCAGCTTAGCGCAGGGGGCGAATGGCTACACCTTC. The chain carries TRBV7-9 and TRBJ1-2; 8 positions match TRBD1. CDR3 length: 14 residues. J lost 6 bases, V lost 0 bases, and 3 bases had no gene match. Germline CDR1 SEHNR, CDR2 FQNEAQ (reference sequence).

V usage is TRBV12-5 and J usage is TRBJ1-3; 7 bases agree with TRBD1. Germline CDR1 is LGHNT and CDR2 is FRNRAP. The CDR3 is 14 amino acids. V shed 6 bases, J shed 1 base, and the junction held 3 bases outside the gene matches. The CDR3 reads CASGTRGSGNTIYF. In nucleotides, the CDR3 is TGTGCTAGTGGCACCAGGGGGTCTGGAAACACCATATATTTT.

The chain links TRBV5-6 to TRBJ1-2; tentatively, D is TRBD1 (5 bases). V lost 2 bases, J lost 4 bases, and 12 bases lay in between. CDR3 size: 14 residues. Germline V gene sequence: CDR1 SGHDT, CDR2 YYEEEE. As DNA, the CDR3 is TGTGCCAGCAGCTTAGGGGCAAGGATCTATGGCTACACCTTC. The encoded protein is CASSLGARIYGYTF.

The chain links TRBV2 to TRBJ2-7; D might be TRBD1 (6 bases). CDR3 length: 12 amino acids. Germline CDR1 reads SNHLY; CDR2 reads FYNNEI. Trimming removed 7 bases from V and 2 bases from J, with 9 bases in between. DNA for the CDR3: TGTGCCAGCATCAGGGACACCTACGAGCAGTACTTC. Amino acid sequence: CASIRDTYEQYF.

The chain is built from TRBV5-1 and TRBJ1-2; D is uncertain. CDR1 and CDR2 from the germline V gene are SGHRS and YFSETQ. V lost 0 bases, J lost 1 base, and 7 bases lay in between. This CDR3 is built from 14 residues. CDR3 nucleotides: TGCGCCAGCAGCTTGGGACAAAATAACTATGGCTACACCTTC. Protein: CASSLGQNNYGYTF.

CDR3 sequence: CATSSDPTGGRTEAFF. The DNA for the CDR3 is TGTGCCACCAGCAGTGATCCGACAGGGGGCCGTACTGAAGCTTTCTTT. The rearrangement joins TRBV15 to TRBJ1-1; TRBD1 matches at 10 bases. Germline CDR1 LNHNV, CDR2 YYDKDF (reference sequence). This CDR3 contains 16 residues. The trim removed 3 bases at V and 5 bases at J, leaving 9 bases unmatched.

The chain has TRBV2 and TRBJ1-3; D remains unclear. Germline V gene lookup returns CDR1 SNHLY and CDR2 FYNNEI. This CDR3 contains 16 residues. Trimming cost V 7 bases and J 0 bases, with 16 bases left between them. This chain's CDR3 is CASKSPRGSSGNTIYF. CDR3 nucleotides: TGTGCCAGCAAGTCCCCGCGAGGTTCCTCTGGAAACACCATATATTTT.

This chain joins TRBV19 and TRBJ1-3; D is perhaps TRBD1 (6 bases). The germline V gene encodes CDR1 LNHDA and CDR2 SQIVND (reference sequence). CDR3 size: 16 residues. Between the trimmed V and J ends, which lost 5 bases and 0 bases, there was a span of 14 bases. The CDR3 DNA reads as TGTGCCAGTAGTCTGGGACATTCTACCTCTGGAAACACCATATATTTT. Its translation: CASSLGHSTSGNTIYF.

The V gene is TRBV19, the J gene TRBJ1-2, with a weak D call TRBD1 (6 bases). The germline V and J ends were trimmed by 2 bases and 4 bases, with 11 bases remaining between them. This CDR3 spans 14 amino acids. Germline lookup yields CDR1 LNHDA and CDR2 SQIVND (reference sequence). CDR3 sequence: CASSIFQGTYGYTF. The CDR3 DNA follows: TGTGCCAGTAGTATATTTCAGGGGACCTATGGCTACACCTTC.

This clone appeared once. This chain links TRBV24-1 with TRBJ2-1, with D tentatively TRBD2 (6 bases). This CDR3 is built from 14 residues. Trimming took 3 bases from V and 6 from J, leaving 11 bases between them. Per germline, CDR1 KGHDR and CDR2 SFDVKD. The CDR3 sequence: CATSDPGSSNEQFF. In DNA, the CDR3 is TGTGCCACCAGTGATCCCGGGAGCTCCAATGAGCAGTTCTTC.

CDR3 in DNA: TGCGCCAGCAGTTATCCCGGGACAGGGATAAACGAGCAGTACTTC. Translating gives CASSYPGTGINEQYF. This chain uses TRBV5-1 with TRBJ2-7; 9 nucleotides agree with TRBD1. CDR1 SGHRS and CDR2 YFSETQ come from the germline V gene. V was clipped by 5 bases and J by 5 bases; unmatched bases: 11. The CDR3 spans 15 residues.

J is TRBJ2-3 and V is TRBV6-2 or TRBV6-3; no firm D call. CDR1 and CDR2 (germline): MNHEY, SVGEGT. CDR3 length: 15 residues. Trimming shortened V by 5 bases and J by 0 bases, and 12 bases separated the two germline ends. The CDR3 sequence: CASSPTLTSTDTQYF. Here the CDR3 DNA reads TGTGCCAGCAGTCCGACTTTAACTAGCACAGATACGCAGTATTTT.

This clone was seen a single time. The chain recombines TRBV6-2 or TRBV6-3 with TRBJ1-6; 8 bases agree with TRBD1. The V and J ends lost 6 bases and 8 bases, in that order; junction bases with no gene match: 9. This CDR3 region has 15 residues. Germline CDR1 MNHEY, CDR2 SVGEGT. In DNA, the CDR3 is TGTGCCAGCAGCCCAGCGGACAGGGTGTATTCACCCCTCCACTTT. Residues: CASSPADRVYSPLHF.

The chain recombines TRBV12-3 or TRBV12-4 with TRBJ2-2; D gene ambiguous. CDR3 length: 13 residues. V lost 2 bases, J lost 7 bases, and 8 bases lay in between. The CDR3 reads CASSLLQVGELFF. Written as DNA, the CDR3 is TGTGCCAGCAGTTTATTGCAGGTCGGGGAGCTGTTTTTT.

The chain has TRBV7-6 and TRBJ2-5; D is possibly TRBD2 (6 bases). This CDR3 has 14 residues. Trimming removed 1 base at V and 4 bases at J, with 10 bases between. Germline CDR1 is SGHVS and CDR2 is FNYEAQ. This CDR3 reads CASSLGDFVETQYF. In DNA form, the CDR3 reads TGTGCCAGCAGCTTAGGGGACTTCGTAGAGACCCAGTACTTC.

The rearrangement links TRBV4-3 to TRBJ1-1; no firm D call. The CDR3 contains 14 residues. Germline V gene sequence: CDR1 LGHNA, CDR2 YSLEER. V shed 0 bases and J shed 3 bases, with 8 bases lying between them. CDR3: CASSQDGGYTEAFF. The CDR3, as DNA: TGCGCCAGCAGCCAAGATGGCGGCTACACTGAAGCTTTCTTT.

This sequence joins TRBV30 and TRBJ1-1; tentatively, D is TRBD1 (5 bases). This CDR3 contains 15 residues. V dropped 1 base and J dropped 4 bases, with 16 bases sitting between them. Germline CDR1 reads GTSNPN; CDR2 reads SVGIG (reference sequence). CDR3 in DNA: TGTGCCTGGAGTGGGATATACGCCGGGGGCACTGAAGCTTTCTTT. As protein: CAWSGIYAGGTEAFF.

Only one count was recorded for this clone. The chain recombines TRBV7-2 with TRBJ2-3; D possibly corresponds to TRBD2 (5 bases). Deletions cut 5 bases from V and 0 bases from J, with 12 bases between. CDR1 and CDR2 (germline): SGHTA, FQGNSA. The CDR3 has 15 residues. The CDR3 spells CASSNDYTSTDTQYF. The CDR3 DNA is TGTGCCAGCAGCAACGACTACACTAGCACAGATACGCAGTATTTT.

This chain joins TRBV24-1 and TRBJ1-2; a possible D gene is TRBD1 (5 bases). The germline CDR1 and CDR2 sequences are KGHDR and SFDVKD. V gave up 1 base and J gave up 5 bases, with 13 bases separating them. This CDR3 region has 15 residues. The CDR3 sequence: CATSDFQGFAYGYTF. The CDR3, as DNA: TGTGCCACCAGTGATTTCCAGGGCTTCGCTTATGGCTACACCTTC.